The 30 T cell receptor beta chains reported below all come from one sample, sequenced in a study of control samples from healthy donors and cancer patients (dated by TCRdb to 2020 to 2022). The library came from the immunoSEQ multiplex PCR assay. TCRdb took over this immuneACCESS table, retaining in-frame rearrangements with V and J assigned. Such tables are incomplete; in checked studies, under half of the missing clones stem from an unresolved V gene, and the remainder is unexplained. This sample has over 75,000 clones in its table, and roughly 82% of those were observed once. 1.5% to 2% of the sample comes from the top ten. The specimen sequenced was blood. These receptors came from a man in his 60s in good health.

V is TRBV5-1 and J is TRBJ2-5; no clear D gene. In germline, CDR1 is SGHRS, CDR2 YFSETQ. This CDR3 has 15 amino acids. Trimming took off 0 bases at V and 5 bases at J, with 14 bases between the two ends. CDR3 nucleotide sequence: TGCGCCAGCAGCTTGGCCGAGACAATTAGGGAGACCCAGTACTTC. It yields the protein CASSLAETIRETQYF.

The V and J genes are TRBV11-2 and TRBJ2-3, with TRBD1 matching 7 bases. The CDR3 loop spans 18 amino acids. Germline CDR1 and CDR2: SGHAT and FQNNGV. Trimming took 5 bases from V and 6 from J; bases not matched to a gene: 20. As DNA, the CDR3 is TGTGCCAGCAGCCAGACAGGGCCCCAAACCTCGAGATGGGATACGCAGTATTTT. It translates to CASSQTGPQTSRWDTQYF.

CDR3 coding DNA: TGTGCCAGCAGACTCCCCGGGACTAGCACAGATACGCAGTATTTT. This encodes CASRLPGTSTDTQYF. V is TRBV6-6 and J is TRBJ2-3; TRBD2 might be the D (6 bases). V shed 6 bases and J shed 0 bases, with 13 bases lying between them. The CDR3 runs 15 residues. The germline V gene encodes CDR1 MNHNY and CDR2 SVGAGI (reference sequence).

The rearrangement uses TRBV6-5 and TRBJ2-5, with 10 bases identical to TRBD2. The germline gives CDR1 MNHEY, CDR2 SVGAGI. The CDR3 consists of 15 residues. The J segment lost 0 bases and the V segment lost 6 bases, leaving 4 bases of the junction unmatched. CDR3 loop: CASRGGLANQETQYF. The CDR3 bases are TGTGCCAGCAGGGGGGGACTAGCGAACCAAGAGACCCAGTACTTC.

The chain is built from TRBV28 and TRBJ2-7; tentatively, D is TRBD1 (6 bases). The CDR3 totals 15 residues. Germline CDR1 is MDHEN and CDR2 is SYDVKM. The V end lost 4 bases, the J end lost 1 base, and 14 bases lay between the germline ends. The DNA of the CDR3 is TGTGCCAGCAGTTATCCAGGGGCGCATTCCTACGAGCAGTACTTC. Amino acid sequence: CASSYPGAHSYEQYF. Complete variable domain (other parts from reference TRBV28 and TRBJ2-7): DVKVTQSSRYLVKRTGEKVFLECVQDMDHENMFWYRQDPGLGLRLIYFSYDVKMKEKGDIPEGYSVSREKKERFSLILESASTNQTSMYLCASSYPGAHSYEQYFGPGTRLTVT.

The rearrangement joins TRBV7-3 to TRBJ2-2; either TRBD1 or TRBD2 may supply D (5 bases each). The CDR3 covers 15 residues. CDR1 is SGHTA and CDR2 is FQGTGA in the germline V gene. Trimming left V 3 bases short and J 2 bases short, with 10 bases between. The CDR3 sequence: CASSFYGGNTGELFF. The CDR3 region has the DNA TGTGCCAGCAGCTTTTATGGGGGAAACACCGGGGAGCTGTTTTTT.

V usage is TRBV5-5 and J usage is TRBJ2-7; the D gene is possibly TRBD2 (6 bases). The germline CDR1 and CDR2 sequences are SGHKS and YYEKEE (reference sequence). V lost 4 bases to trimming and J lost 12 bases, with 32 bases between them. This CDR3 contains 17 residues. CDR3 coding DNA: TGTGCCAGCAGCCCGGACCTTTTGGCGGGAAGCCTAGGGGCAAGGTACTTC. It codes for CASSPDLLAGSLGARYF.

The rearrangement links TRBV12-5 to TRBJ1-5; the D is unclear. The germline CDR1 and CDR2 sequences are LGHNT and FRNRAP. Trimming cost V 1 base and J 8 bases, with 9 bases left between them. The CDR3 is made up of 13 amino acids. The CDR3 nucleotides read TGTGCTAGTGGTTTGGGGGTAATCAAGCCCCAGCATTTT. Translated: CASGLGVIKPQHF.

The chain carries TRBV6-5 and TRBJ1-5; maybe TRBD1 (5 bases). CDR1 is MNHEY, CDR2 SVGAGI, per germline. This CDR3 spans 13 amino acids. Trimming shortened V by 6 bases and J by 6 bases, and 12 bases separated the two germline ends. Here the CDR3 reads CASRGTSGQPQHF. The CDR3 DNA is TGTGCCAGCAGGGGGACGTCAGGTCAGCCCCAGCATTTT.

The rearrangement links TRBV18 to TRBJ1-5; D gene uncertain. Germline values: CDR1 KGHSH, CDR2 LQKENI. Trimming cost V 2 bases and J 7 bases, with 9 bases left between them. The CDR3 length is 13 residues. The CDR3 bases are TGTGCCAGCTCACCATCCGGGGAACAGCCCCAGCATTTT. This translates into CASSPSGEQPQHF. Supplemented by reference TRBV18 and TRBJ1-5, the full variable domain reads NAGVMQNPRHLVRRRGQEARLRCSPMKGHSHVYWYRQLPEEGLKFMVYLQKENIIDESGMPKERFSAEFPKEGPSILRIQQVVRGDSAAYFCASSPSGEQPQHFGDGTRLSIL.

This chain joins TRBV7-2 and TRBJ1-5; TRBD1 matches at 7 bases. The J segment lost 7 bases and the V segment lost 5 bases, leaving 11 bases of the junction unmatched. Germline V CDR1 and CDR2: SGHTA, FQGNSA. The CDR3 totals 15 residues. The DNA for the CDR3 is TGTGCCAGCAGCCCAGCGGGACAGCCGAGCCAGCCCCAGCATTTT. The encoded protein is CASSPAGQPSQPQHF.

This chain joins TRBV9 and TRBJ2-1, with TRBD1 matching 10 bases. Germline CDR1 is SGDLS and CDR2 is YYNGEE. V was clipped by 2 bases and J by 4 bases; unmatched bases: 15. This CDR3 comprises 19 residues. The CDR3 here is CASSVKGPTGTGEYNEQFF. CDR3 coding DNA: TGTGCCAGCAGCGTTAAAGGGCCTACCGGGACAGGGGAATACAATGAGCAGTTCTTC.

The chain uses TRBV5-6 and TRBJ2-7; 11 bases are a match to TRBD1. V trimming: 3 bases; J trimming: 6 bases; junction bases outside the gene matches: 2. Germline V gene data show CDR1 as SGHDT and CDR2 as YYEEEE. The CDR3 totals 13 residues. CDR3 region: CASSSGTGGEQYF. For the CDR3, the DNA is TGTGCCAGCAGCTCCGGGACAGGGGGCGAGCAGTACTTC.

CDR3 sequence (DNA): TGCGCCAGCAGCTTGGTGGGCAGGGAGGAGACCCAGTACTTC. Translated: CASSLVGREETQYF. The chain employs TRBV5-1 and TRBJ2-5; D assignment may be TRBD1 or TRBD2 (5 bases each). The V end lost 0 bases, the J end lost 5 bases, and 11 bases lay between the germline ends. The CDR3 is 14 residues long. CDR1 and CDR2 from the germline V gene are SGHRS and YFSETQ. Filled out from reference TRBV5-1 and TRBJ2-5, the complete variable domain reads KAGVTQTPRYLIKTRGQQVTLSCSPISGHRSVSWYQQTPGQGLQFLFEYFSETQRNKGNFPGRFSGRQFSNSRSEMNVSTLELGDSALYLCASSLVGREETQYFGPGTRLLVL.

The rearrangement uses TRBV7-2 and TRBJ2-1, with 7 nucleotides matching TRBD1. The CDR3 has 15 residues. V lost 5 bases, J lost 0 bases, and 4 bases stayed unmatched. Germline V gives CDR1 SGHTA, CDR2 FQGNSA. The CDR3 protein is CASSPRQGSYNEQFF. The CDR3 DNA follows: TGTGCCAGCAGCCCTAGACAGGGCTCCTACAATGAGCAGTTCTTC.

The chain joins TRBV3-1 (or the pseudogene TRBV3-2) to TRBJ1-4, with TRBD1 identical over 10 bases. CDR3 size: 16 residues. V lost 2 bases to trimming and J lost 6 bases; unmatched junction nucleotides: 6. Germline values: CDR1 LGHDT, CDR2 YNNKEL (reference sequence). Here the CDR3 DNA reads TGTGCCAGCAGCCAAACCCCGACAGGGGGCCATGAAAAACTGTTTTTT. Amino acids: CASSQTPTGGHEKLFF.

This rearrangement joins TRBV13 to TRBJ2-1; the D call may be TRBD1 or TRBD2 (5 bases each). This CDR3 contains 18 residues. The V end lost 0 bases, the J end lost 8 bases, and 23 bases lay between the germline ends. The V gene's germline CDR1 is PRHDT and CDR2 FYEKMQ (reference sequence). CDR3 DNA: TGTGCCAGCAGCTTAGGAATCGGGGCCCGGGGTGGATGGGATGAGCAGTTCTTC. It yields the protein CASSLGIGARGGWDEQFF.

V is TRBV27 and J is TRBJ1-6; D gene ambiguous. Germline CDR1 MNHEY, CDR2 SMNVEV (reference sequence). The V gene lost 2 bases and the J gene lost 5 bases, with 10 bases spanning the gap. This CDR3 has 15 amino acids. CDR3 in DNA: TGTGCCAGCAGTTTAGAGGGAGGACATAATTCACCCCTCCACTTT. Its protein product is CASSLEGGHNSPLHF.

The chain uses TRBV12-3 or TRBV12-4 and TRBJ2-7; TRBD1 agrees at 7 bases. The CDR3 runs to 12 residues. V lost 6 bases, J lost 6 bases, and 5 bases stayed unmatched. In DNA form, the CDR3 reads TGTGCCAGCAGCCCGGACAGGTTCGAGCAGTACTTC. Its protein product is CASSPDRFEQYF.

In DNA, the CDR3 is TGTGCCAGCAGTTCCGAACCCGCAGTCAATCAGCCCCAGCATTTT. Amino acid sequence: CASSSEPAVNQPQHF. V and J are TRBV6-2 or TRBV6-3 and TRBJ1-5, with unresolved D. V lost 4 bases and J 3 bases, leaving 13 bases between the germline ends. Germline V gives CDR1 MNHEY, CDR2 SVGEGT. The CDR3 covers 15 residues.

This chain connects TRBV4-1 to TRBJ1-4; TRBD1 aligns across 7 bases. From germline, CDR1 is MGHRA and CDR2 YSYEKL. The V segment lost 4 bases and the J segment 4 bases; nucleotides outside the gene matches: 6. There are 15 residues in the CDR3. In DNA, the CDR3 is TGCGCCAGCAGCCGATGGAGGGGGCTTAATGAAAAACTGTTTTTT. Translating it yields CASSRWRGLNEKLFF.

The J gene is TRBJ2-1, the V gene TRBV5-6, with D tentatively TRBD1 (5 bases). CDR3 length: 15 residues. Germline values: CDR1 SGHDT, CDR2 YYEEEE. V lost 0 bases and J lost 4, with 11 bases in between. This CDR3 is CASSLAQGPYNEQFF. CDR3 DNA: TGTGCCAGCAGCTTGGCTCAGGGCCCATACAATGAGCAGTTCTTC. Drawing the rest from reference TRBV5-6 and TRBJ2-1, the complete variable domain is DAGVTQSPTHLIKTRGQQVTLRCSPKSGHDTVSWYQQALGQGPQFIFQYYEEEERQRGNFPDRFSGHQFPNYSSELNVNALLLGDSALYLCASSLAQGPYNEQFFGPGTRLTVL.

This clone was observed a single time. The chain recombines TRBV6-5 with TRBJ1-2, with D possibly matching TRBD1 (6 bases). Germline CDR1 reads MNHEY; CDR2 reads SVGAGI. V was pared by 2 bases and J by 5 bases, with 9 bases between. This CDR3 contains 13 residues. The CDR3 DNA is TGTGCCAGCAGTTACAGACAGGAATATGGCTACACCTTC. Its protein is CASSYRQEYGYTF.

The V gene is TRBV9, the J gene TRBJ2-2; a weak D match, TRBD2 (5 bases). Germline V gene sequence: CDR1 SGDLS, CDR2 YYNGEE. CDR3 length equals 16 residues. V was cut by 0 bases and J by 4 bases, with 13 bases left in between. CDR3 amino acids: CASSVVGSRSTGELFF. CDR3 DNA sequence: TGTGCCAGCAGCGTAGTTGGGAGCCGTAGCACCGGGGAGCTGTTTTTT.

This rearrangement joins TRBV4-1 to TRBJ2-2, with 8 nucleotides matching TRBD1. The CDR3 is 16 residues long. CDR1 is MGHRA and CDR2 is YSYEKL in the germline V gene. The trim removed 3 bases at V and 6 bases at J, leaving 9 bases unmatched. In nucleotides, the CDR3 is TGCGCCAGCAGCCAGAAGGACAGGGCGGAATCCGGGGAGCTGTTTTTT. This translates into CASSQKDRAESGELFF.

The V call is TRBV6-1, the J call TRBJ2-2; possibly TRBD1 for D (5 bases). Germline assignment: CDR1 MNHNS and CDR2 SASEGT. Deletions cut 2 bases from V and 5 bases from J, with 12 bases between. The CDR3 has 15 amino acids. CDR3 DNA sequence: TGTGCCAGCAGTGAACTCGGACACCCGACCGGGGAGCTGTTTTTT. Translating it yields CASSELGHPTGELFF.

V and J are TRBV24-1 and TRBJ2-5; 9 bases match TRBD1. The ends lost 3 bases at V and 4 bases at J; junction bases unmatched: 5. Germline V lookup: CDR1 KGHDR, CDR2 SFDVKD. This CDR3 is built from 15 residues. Here the CDR3 DNA reads TGTGCCACCAGTGATCCGGGACAGGGAAGAGAGACCCAGTACTTC. It yields the protein CATSDPGQGRETQYF.

The genes are TRBV19 and TRBJ1-2, with TRBD1 matching over 12 bases. This CDR3 region has 15 residues. After removal of 5 bases from V and 6 bases from J, the junction contained 7 bases not matched to a gene. Germline lookup yields CDR1 LNHDA and CDR2 SQIVND (reference sequence). The CDR3 DNA follows: TGTGCCAGTAGTCTGGGACAGGGGGCTTTGGATGGCTACACCTTC. It translates to CASSLGQGALDGYTF.

The chain has TRBV7-9 and TRBJ2-1; TRBD1 aligns across 9 bases. The CDR3 totals 14 residues. Germline CDR1 SEHNR, CDR2 FQNEAQ (reference sequence). J lost 6 bases, V lost 5 bases, and 5 bases had no gene match. The CDR3 DNA reads TGTGCCAGCAGCATACGGGACAGGGCCAATGAGCAGTTCTTC. It encodes CASSIRDRANEQFF.

In nucleotides, the CDR3 is TGTGCCAGCAGCTTAACGACAGGCTATGGCTACACCTTC. The encoded protein is CASSLTTGYGYTF. V and J are TRBV7-9 and TRBJ1-2, with D tentatively TRBD1 (6 bases). Trimming removed 2 bases at V and 4 bases at J, with 8 bases between. CDR3 length: 13 residues. Germline CDR1 SEHNR, CDR2 FQNEAQ (reference sequence).